A selection of T cell receptor beta chains follows, all from one sample in a study of identical twins. One entry per CDR3 protein results from TCRdb running MiXCR on the 5' RACE reads. The sample carries 200,000 to 250,000 distinct CDR3 sequences, over 9.5% recorded once. These records were also assigned to another study, of yellow fever vaccine responses in identical twins.

The sample consisted of memory (CD45RO+) T cells sorted from blood. These receptors all stem from a woman between 18 and 29 years old in good health. The CDR3 runs from the conserved cysteine through the conserved F or W. A D gene is named only where the DNA matches it firmly. A clone size is listed for some rows: how often the clone was seen (once, few, many), or a class if it is expanded.

TRBV12-3/TRBV12-4,few,TRBJ2-1,TRBD2,TGTGCCAGCAGTTTGAGCCTTAGCGGGAGAGGTGATGAGCAGTTCTTC,CASSLSLSGRGDEQFF
TRBV28,few,TRBJ1-2,TRBD1,TGTGCCAGTACATTGGGGACAGGGGTCCAGGGCTATGGCTACACCTTC,CASTLGTGVQGYGYTF
TRBV2,few,TRBJ2-3,-,TGTGCCAGCCCCACCACAGATACGCAGTATTTT,CASPTTDTQYF
TRBV29-1,few,TRBJ2-5,-,TGCAGCGTTGAAGATCCTGTCCACAGGGAGACCCAGTACTTC,CSVEDPVHRETQYF
TRBV27,few,TRBJ2-1,-,TGTGCCAGCAGTTTATCCCAGGGGCATGAGCAGTTCTTC,CASSLSQGHEQFF
TRBV2,-,TRBJ2-3,-,TGTGCCAGCAGTGAAGCATCGGGACACAGTACAGATACGCAGTATTTT,CASSEASGHSTDTQYF
TRBV4-3,few,TRBJ2-7,TRBD2,TGCGCCAGCAGCCAAGATGCTAGCGGGATTGCCGAGCAGTACTTC,CASSQDASGIAEQYF
TRBV24-1,-,TRBJ2-2,-,TGTGCCATCGGGGGGCCGGGACGAAACACCGGGGAGCTGTTTTTT,CAIGGPGRNTGELFF
TRBV6-2/TRBV6-3,many,TRBJ2-2,-,TGTGCCAGCAGTTACTACAGGGAACCCGGGGAGCTGTTTTTT,CASSYYREPGELFF
TRBV20-1,many,TRBJ2-2,-,TGCAGTGCTAGTGTCCCCGGACGAGGGGAGAAAGGGGAGCTGTTTTTT,CSASVPGRGEKGELFF
TRBV7-6,many,TRBJ2-3,TRBD2,TGTGCCAGCAGCCTCTTGGTAGCGGGAGGGCCGATTGAGGGTACGCAGTATTTT,CASSLLVAGGPIEGTQYF
TRBV10-3,-,TRBJ2-1,-,TGTGCCATCAGTGAGGTCCAAATTGGAGACAATGAGCAGTTCTTC,CAISEVQIGDNEQFF
TRBV5-1,few,TRBJ2-5,-,TGCGCCAGCAGCTTGCAAAGTGAGACCCAGTACTTC,CASSLQSETQYF
TRBV12-3/TRBV12-4,-,TRBJ2-3,TRBD1,TGTGCCAGCAGCCGACAGGGGGGAAAAATCACAGATACGCAGTATTTT,CASSRQGGKITDTQYF
TRBV12-3/TRBV12-4,many,TRBJ1-5,-,TGTGCCAGCAGTTTAAAGGGACGGGGGCAGGTTCAGCCCCAGCATTTT,CASSLKGRGQVQPQHF
TRBV11-2,medium-sized,TRBJ2-2,TRBD2,TGTGCCAGCAGCCCCGGACTAGCGGGGGGGTCCTACACCGGGGAGCTGTTTTTT,CASSPGLAGGSYTGELFF
TRBV7-2,few,TRBJ2-7,TRBD2,TGTGCCAGCAGCTTAGGGGGGGCTAGCGGGAGGGCCAAGTACTTC,CASSLGGASGRAKYF
TRBV11-1,many,TRBJ2-1,TRBD2,TGTGCCAGCAGCAAAGCGGGACTTGAGCAGTTCTTC,CASSKAGLEQFF
TRBV7-3,many,TRBJ2-7,TRBD1,TGTGCCAGCAGCTGGGGACAGGGAAGGAACGAGCAGTACTTC,CASSWGQGRNEQYF
TRBV30,-,TRBJ2-2,-,TGTGCCTGGAGTTCCGGGGAGCTGTTTTTT,CAWSSGELFF
TRBV7-9,few,TRBJ2-3,TRBD2,TGTGCCAGCAGCTTATGGCGGGGGGGCATGAGCACAGATACGCAGTATTTT,CASSLWRGGMSTDTQYF
TRBV11-3,-,TRBJ2-1,-,TGTGCCAGCAGCTTCGGTGCGGGATACTACAATGAGCAGTTCTTC,CASSFGAGYYNEQFF
TRBV20-1,few,TRBJ2-7,-,TGCAGTGCTCCTCGGCTAGCGCAATCCTACGAGCAGTACTTC,CSAPRLAQSYEQYF
TRBV3-1,few,TRBJ2-5,TRBD1,TGTGCCAGCAGCGCCCGGACAGGAGTAAATCGAGAGACCCAGTACTTC,CASSARTGVNRETQYF
TRBV6-2/TRBV6-3,few,TRBJ2-7,TRBD2,TGTGCCAGCAGTTACAGTGCTAGCGGGAGCCACGAGCAGTACTTC,CASSYSASGSHEQYF
TRBV2,many,TRBJ2-2,-,TGTGCCAGCAGTGAGGACTACACCGGGGAGCTGTTTTTT,CASSEDYTGELFF